This is a list of T cell receptor beta chains from one sample in a study of blood T cell repertoires in COVID-19. Profiled with immunoSEQ multiplex PCR; TCRdb holds only in-frame clones, not every one. This sample has 120,000 to 150,000 clones; about 87% occur once, and the top ten carry 2.5%. Sample: peripheral blood. The source is a human donor with COVID-19, enrolled during active disease. The donor label of this sample is uncertain. Both conserved end residues are part of each CDR3. D genes are given only for firm matches. Rows may omit the clone size; those that give it use once, few, many or a size class.

TRBV18	.	once	TRBJ1-1	CASSPGSGHTSEAFF	TGTGCCAGCTCACCCGGGAGCGGACACACGTCGGAAGCTTTCTTT
TRBV12-3/TRBV12-4	.	.	TRBJ2-7	CASSIGRPGEQYF	TGTGCCAGCAGCATCGGCCGGCCGGGTGAGCAGTACTTC
TRBV9	.	.	TRBJ1-1	CASSVKHRANTEAFF	TGTGCCAGCAGCGTAAAACACAGGGCGAACACTGAAGCTTTCTTT
TRBV6-1	TRBD1	.	TRBJ2-5	CASSEAGTGLGMSQYF	TGTGCCAGCAGTGAAGCAGGGACAGGGCTTGGTATGTCCCAGTACTTC
TRBV27	TRBD2	.	TRBJ2-1	CASSTNSGGIYNEQFF	TGTGCCAGCAGCACAAATAGCGGGGGGATATACAATGAGCAGTTCTTC
TRBV2	TRBD1	.	TRBJ2-3	CASSRGQSTDTQYF	TGTGCCAGCAGCCGGGGACAGAGCACAGATACGCAGTATTTT
TRBV2	.	.	TRBJ2-7	CASSERDEQYF	TGTGCCAGCAGTGAACGGGACGAGCAGTACTTC
TRBV24-1	.	.	TRBJ1-1	CATSDFRGRLFF	TGTGCCACCAGTGATTTCAGGGGCCGTCTTTTCTTT
TRBV7-2	.	.	TRBJ1-1	CASSFSSGTEAFF	TGTGCCAGCAGCTTTTCTAGCGGTACTGAAGCTTTCTTT
TRBV10-1	TRBD2	.	TRBJ2-3	CASSPGLAGGTQYF	TGCGCCAGCAGTCCGGGACTAGCGGGAGGTACGCAGTATTTT
TRBV7-8	TRBD1	.	TRBJ2-6	CASSLETGQISGANVLTF	TGTGCCAGCAGCTTAGAGACGGGACAGATCTCTGGGGCCAACGTCCTGACTTTC
TRBV28	.	.	TRBJ1-5	CASRRRVTLSNQPQHF	TGTGCCAGCCGGCGCAGGGTAACGCTTAGCAATCAGCCCCAGCATTTT
TRBV7-2	TRBD2	.	TRBJ2-5	CASSLVTSGVETQYF	TGTGCCAGCAGCTTAGTGACTAGCGGGGTGGAGACCCAGTACTTC
TRBV5-4	.	.	TRBJ2-5	CASSFGRGNQETQYF	TGTGCCAGCAGCTTTGGTAGGGGCAACCAAGAGACCCAGTACTTC
TRBV13	.	.	TRBJ1-6	CASISHLQGFHNSPLHF	TGTGCCAGCATCTCCCACTTACAGGGCTTTCACAATTCACCCCTCCACTTT
TRBV6-1	.	.	TRBJ2-6	CASSDLGANVLTF	TGTGCCAGCAGTGACCTAGGCGCCAACGTCCTGACTTTC
TRBV5-1	TRBD1	.	TRBJ1-4	CASRQGFNEKLFF	TGCGCCAGCAGACAGGGGTTTAATGAAAAACTGTTTTTT
TRBV6-1	.	few	TRBJ2-7	CASRGREGGQGVGRVDEQYF	TGTGCCAGCCGTGGCCGGGAGGGGGGACAGGGTGTCGGAAGGGTCGACGAGCAGTACTTC
TRBV13	.	.	TRBJ2-1	CASSSAGSNEQFF	TGTGCCAGCAGCTCCGCGGGTAGCAATGAGCAGTTCTTC
TRBV5-1	TRBD1	once	TRBJ1-2	CASSATGTGGEVYTF	TGCGCCAGCAGCGCGACCGGTACAGGGGGCGAGGTGTACACCTTC
TRBV28	TRBD1	.	TRBJ2-7	CASSTTGTGGPYEQYF	TGTGCCAGCAGTACAACCGGGACAGGCGGCCCCTACGAGCAGTACTTC
TRBV5-5	.	.	TRBJ1-1	CASSSRSLNTEAFF	TGTGCCAGCAGCAGTAGGAGTTTGAACACTGAAGCTTTCTTT
TRBV21-1	.	.	TRBJ2-2	CASSKRSKRGTNTGELFF	TGTGCCAGCAGCAAACGATCAAAGCGGGGGACGAACACCGGGGAGCTGTTTTTT
TRBV11-2	.	.	TRBJ2-2	CASSSGLSNTGELFF	TGTGCCAGCAGCTCGGGACTCTCTAACACCGGGGAGCTGTTTTTT